Sequencing of this TCR beta chain was carried out in a study of T cell repertoires and Cas9 in healthy adults. This clone was found a few times. The CDR3 consists of 15 residues. The ends lost 8 bases at V and 3 bases at J; junction bases unmatched: 10. Germline V CDR1 and CDR2: LNHDA, SQIVND (reference sequence). Profiling relied on immunoSEQ multiplex PCR, and the TCRdb table lists in-frame clones only, not all of them. The repertoire holds tens of thousands of clones, with less than 95% as singletons. The origin of this receptor is a human donor in good health. The V gene is TRBV19, the J gene TRBJ1-1; TRBD1 aligns across 9 bases. The sample was CD4+ effector T cells (CD127+, CD25-, CD137-, CD154-) from PBMCs; culture status not recorded. CDR3 coding DNA: TGTGCCAGTGGCACAGGGGGCGCAAGGTACACTGAAGCTTTCTTT. The encoded protein is CASGTGGARYTEAFF. The whole variable domain, remainder taken from reference TRBV19 and TRBJ1-1, is DGGITQSPKYLFRKEGQNVTLSCEQNLNHDAMYWYRQDPGQGLRLIYYSQIVNDFQKGDIAEGYSVSREKKESFPLTVTSAQKNPTAFYLCASGTGGARYTEAFFGQGTRLTVV.